Included here is one T cell receptor (beta chain) sequence, with context. The data are from a study of blood T cell repertoires in COVID-19. At the level of the study: Donors in the United States, Italy and Spain gave samples during acute or convalescent COVID-19.

Those enrolled, adults aged 18 to 89 years, came from about two dozen US areas. Grouping used clinical history reported by participants in a survey and questionnaire. Cohort 3 recovery required two negative PCRs, clearance, or symptom resolution. Germline CDR1 reads LGHDT; CDR2 reads YNNKEL (reference sequence). The CDR3 consists of 16 residues. Trimming at V came to 0 bases and at J to 10 bases, leaving 6 bases not matched to a gene. Assay: immunoSEQ multiplex PCR; the TCRdb copy retains only in-frame clones and omits some. The sample consists of 300,000 or so clones, more than 85% of them appearing once.

What was sequenced was PBMCs or T cells enriched from blood (not recorded which). The receptor comes from a woman aged 25 to 39 who had recovered from COVID-19. V is TRBV3-1 (or the pseudogene TRBV3-2) and J is TRBJ2-1, with TRBD2 identical over 13 bases. CDR3 in amino acids: CASSQDVGTSGVEQFF. The CDR3, as DNA: TGTGCCAGCAGCCAAGATGTTGGGACTAGCGGGGTGGAGCAGTTCTTC.